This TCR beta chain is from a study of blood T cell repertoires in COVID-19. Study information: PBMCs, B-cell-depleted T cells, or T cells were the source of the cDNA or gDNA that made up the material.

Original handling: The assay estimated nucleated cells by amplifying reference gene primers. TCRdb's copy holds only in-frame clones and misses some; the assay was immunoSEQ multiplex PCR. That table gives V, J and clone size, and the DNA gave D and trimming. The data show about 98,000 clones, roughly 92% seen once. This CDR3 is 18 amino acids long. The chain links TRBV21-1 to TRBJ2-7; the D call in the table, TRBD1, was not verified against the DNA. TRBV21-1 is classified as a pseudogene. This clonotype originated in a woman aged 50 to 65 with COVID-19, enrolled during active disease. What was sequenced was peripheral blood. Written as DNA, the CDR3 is TGTGCCAGCAGCAAAGGGGGACAGGGTTTTGTGGACCACCACGAGCAGTACTTC. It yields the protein CASSKGGQGFVDHHEQYF.